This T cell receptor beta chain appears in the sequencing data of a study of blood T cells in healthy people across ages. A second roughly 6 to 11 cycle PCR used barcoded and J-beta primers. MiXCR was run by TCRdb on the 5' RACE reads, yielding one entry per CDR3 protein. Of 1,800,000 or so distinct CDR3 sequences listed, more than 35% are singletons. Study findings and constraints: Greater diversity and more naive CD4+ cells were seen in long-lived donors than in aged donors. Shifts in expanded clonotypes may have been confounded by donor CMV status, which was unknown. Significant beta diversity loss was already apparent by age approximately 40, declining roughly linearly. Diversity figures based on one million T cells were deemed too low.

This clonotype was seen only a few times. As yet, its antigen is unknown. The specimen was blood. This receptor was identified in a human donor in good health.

CDR3 amino acids: CSAEGGFNYGYTF. CDR3 DNA sequence: TGCAGTGCCGAGGGGGGGTTCAACTATGGCTACACCTTC. The rearrangement uses TRBV20-1 and TRBJ1-2; D is possibly TRBD1 (6 bases). Trimming left V 6 bases short and J 2 bases short, with 13 bases between. There are 13 residues in the CDR3. Germline V gene data show CDR1 as DFQATT and CDR2 as SNEGSKA (reference sequence).